This note documents a single T cell receptor beta chain sequence. Its cognate antigen is unknown. The CDR3 is 16 amino acids. CDR1 is LNHNV and CDR2 is YYDKDF in the germline V gene (reference sequence). Trimming took 2 bases from V and 0 from J, leaving 8 bases between them. UMIs were added to TCR cDNA along with a universal primer site when it was made by 5'RACE template switching. MiXCR, applied by TCRdb to the 5' RACE reads, yields one record per CDR3 protein. The sample contains some 320,000 distinct CDR3 sequences, 8.7% of which appear only once. This sample was taken from a study of T cells after yellow fever vaccination. The wider study: SMART-Seq v4 Ultra Low Input served to prepare low-cell-number fractions. Notes on the study in general: Few clonotypes appeared in both CD4 and CD8 compartments. High-abundance clonotypes from the bulk population could contaminate FACS-sorted repertoires.

V is TRBV15 and J is TRBJ2-6; D is unclear. The source is a man between 18 and 35 years old who received the YFV17D yellow fever vaccine. The source material was CD4+ T cells sorted from PBMCs, sampled 5 days after the yellow fever booster vaccination. DNA for the CDR3: TGTGCCACCAGCAGAACTTTGGCCTCTGGGGCCAACGTCCTGACTTTC. This encodes CATSRTLASGANVLTF.